This T cell receptor (beta chain) was profiled in a study of T cell responses to AZD1222 COVID-19 vaccine. Findings and caveats of the study: Of the AZD1222 recipients, only 5 or 6 were seropositive at baseline. Researchers report vaccine-associated CD4 TCRs spanning spike, with dominance at 160-218 and 743-854. In the spike-specific TCR repertoire, nearly half reportedly target unmutated variant regions. Clonal diversity was possibly underestimated; the donors were predominantly white British and more often female.

The repertoire was sequenced with immunoSEQ multiplex PCR; TCRdb's copy has only in-frame clones and lacks some. The sample records about 100,000 clones, less than 90% being singletons. For this clone: Its target is not known.

This CDR3 region has 15 residues. The germline V gene encodes CDR1 MRHNA and CDR2 SNTAGT. V lost 4 bases to trimming and J lost 4 bases; unmatched junction nucleotides: 2. The J gene is TRBJ2-1, the V gene TRBV6-4; TRBD2 matches at 12 bases. The sample in question was peripheral blood, obtained on day 0 of AZD1222 vaccination. The source is an adult in good health. The CDR3 is CASSVLAGGYNEQFF. In DNA, the CDR3 is TGTGCCAGCAGTGTTCTAGCGGGAGGGTACAATGAGCAGTTCTTC.